This TCR beta chain was documented in a study of T-cell reconstitution after alpha-beta-depleted transplantation in children. Unique molecular identifiers were used in preparing the TCRbeta library. Via MiXCR, TCRdb re-called the PCR reads, giving one row per CDR3 protein. The sample contains roughly 300,000 distinct CDR3 sequences, almost 10% of which appear only once. V gave up 6 bases and J gave up 5 bases, with 10 bases separating them. The CDR3 runs 12 residues. Germline V lookup: CDR1 MNHEY, CDR2 SVGEGT. This rearrangement joins TRBV6-2 or TRBV6-3 to TRBJ1-2; no clear D. The source is a human donor who donated a stem cell graft to a child with SCID. Sequenced material: PBMCs from the stem cell graft donor, taken from the stem cell graft. The DNA for the CDR3 is TGTGCCAGCAGATCAACAATTTATGGCTACACCTTC. It yields the protein CASRSTIYGYTF.